Shown below are 19 T cell receptor beta chains from a single sample sequenced in a study of blood T cells in healthy people across ages. Primers used in a second PCR of about 7 to 12 cycles were a sample-barcoded 5' primer and a J-beta primer mix. TCRdb used MiXCR to reprocess the 5' RACE reads, holding one entry per CDR3 protein. The top ten hold 9.4% of the sample, which has over 750,000 distinct CDR3 sequences, around 25% seen once. In addition, the sample was reused for a study of T cells of mothers and their children.

The specimen sequenced was blood. Every receptor here comes from a boy between 10 and 17 years old in good health.

A few counts support this clonotype. J is TRBJ1-2 and V is TRBV4-3; 12 bases fit TRBD1. The CDR3 has 18 amino acids. The V gene's germline CDR1 is LGHNA and CDR2 YSLEER. J lost 4 bases, V lost 7 bases, and 16 bases had no gene match. The DNA for the CDR3 is TGCGCCAGCACCCCAGGGACAGGGGGCGGTTTAGAACCCTATGGCTACACCTTC. Protein: CASTPGTGGGLEPYGYTF.

This clonotype was seen at least ten times. This sequence joins TRBV28 and TRBJ2-7; D could derive from TRBD1 or TRBD2 (5 bases each). Germline assignment: CDR1 MDHEN and CDR2 SYDVKM. The CDR3 is 15 residues long. V shed 5 bases and J shed 2 bases, with 16 bases lying between them. The CDR3 bases are TGTGCCAGCAGTCTTGGGACGGGTCCCCCCTACGAGCAGTACTTC. Protein product: CASSLGTGPPYEQYF. The whole variable domain, filled in from reference TRBV28 and TRBJ2-7, reads DVKVTQSSRYLVKRTGEKVFLECVQDMDHENMFWYRQDPGLGLRLIYFSYDVKMKEKGDIPEGYSVSREKKERFSLILESASTNQTSMYLCASSLGTGPPYEQYFGPGTRLTVT.

V usage is TRBV12-5 and J usage is TRBJ2-2; D remains unclear. The CDR3 extends over 14 amino acids. Germline V gene sequence: CDR1 LGHNT, CDR2 FRNRAP. V lost 5 bases and J lost 6, with 13 bases in between. DNA for the CDR3: TGTGCTAGTGGTCCTCCCCCCGGCCCCGGGGAGCTGTTTTTT. This encodes CASGPPPGPGELFF.

This clonotype was picked up a small number of times. This chain connects TRBV9 to TRBJ2-1; 10 bases match TRBD2. Germline V lookup: CDR1 SGDLS, CDR2 YYNGEE. J lost 0 bases, V lost 4 bases, and 4 bases had no gene match. The CDR3 sequence is 16 residues long. CDR3 DNA sequence: TGTGCCAGCAGCAATAGCGGGAGGAGCTCCTACAATGAGCAGTTCTTC. Residues: CASSNSGRSSYNEQFF. Full variable domain (remainder filled in from reference TRBV9 and TRBJ2-1): DSGVTQTPKHLITATGQRVTLRCSPRSGDLSVYWYQQSLDQGLQFLIQYYNGEERAKGNILERFSAQQFPDLHSELNLSSLELGDSALYFCASSNSGRSSYNEQFFGPGTRLTVL.

This chain connects TRBV28 to TRBJ1-1, with D possibly being TRBD1 (5 bases). This CDR3 comprises 15 residues. CDR1 and CDR2 from the germline V gene are MDHEN and SYDVKM. V lost 3 bases, J lost 0 bases, and 11 bases lay in between. The CDR3 DNA sequence: TGTGCCAGCAGTTTTGTGTTGGGGGTGAACACTGAAGCTTTCTTT. It specifies CASSFVLGVNTEAFF.

The chain combines TRBV7-2 with TRBJ1-2, with 7 nucleotides matching TRBD1. V shed 5 bases, J shed 7 bases, and the junction held 7 bases outside the gene matches. Per germline, CDR1 SGHTA and CDR2 FQGNSA. The CDR3 is made up of 13 amino acids. CDR3 in amino acids: CASSPGQEFGYTF. The CDR3 coding sequence is TGTGCCAGCAGCCCCGGACAGGAATTTGGCTACACCTTC.

V usage is TRBV20-1 and J usage is TRBJ2-7, with D tentatively TRBD2 (6 bases). V lost 0 bases to trimming and J lost 6 bases, with 21 bases between them. The CDR3 length is 16 residues. CDR1 DFQATT and CDR2 SNEGSKA come from the germline V gene (reference sequence). In nucleotides, the CDR3 is TGCAGTGCTAGAGAGGTGGGAGGAGGTGTTGGCTCCGAGCAGTACTTC. Encoded protein: CSAREVGGGVGSEQYF.

The gene calls are TRBV10-3 and TRBJ2-1; maybe TRBD2 (6 bases). Germline CDR1 reads ENHRY; CDR2 reads SYGVKD. The CDR3 totals 13 residues. V lost 6 bases to trimming and J lost 8 bases, with 14 bases between them. This CDR3 is CAIRTGLNDEQFF. CDR3 sequence (DNA): TGTGCCATCAGGACGGGACTTAACGATGAGCAGTTCTTC.

The V gene is TRBV10-3, the J gene TRBJ2-2; D unresolved. Germline assignment: CDR1 ENHRY and CDR2 SYGVKD. Trimming cost V 5 bases and J 4 bases, with 17 bases left between them. This CDR3 comprises 16 residues. The CDR3 sequence is CAISPGADSGTGELFF. CDR3 sequence (DNA): TGTGCCATCAGTCCGGGCGCGGATTCGGGCACCGGGGAGCTGTTTTTT.

The gene calls are TRBV19 and TRBJ2-1, with 12 bases fitting TRBD2. The CDR3 sequence is 16 residues long. Trimming cost V 3 bases and J 5 bases; bases outside gene matches: 5. Germline V gene lookup returns CDR1 LNHDA and CDR2 SQIVND (reference sequence). CDR3 sequence reads: CASSISGTSGHNEQFF. In nucleotides, the CDR3 is TGTGCCAGTAGTATCTCCGGGACTAGCGGGCACAATGAGCAGTTCTTC.

This clonotype has a handful of counts. The V gene is TRBV20-1, the J gene TRBJ1-1, with 7 bases fitting TRBD1. The CDR3 has 15 residues. With V trimmed by 1 base and J by 6 bases, 11 bases remained unmatched. Germline V gene lookup returns CDR1 DFQATT and CDR2 SNEGSKA (reference sequence). CDR3 in amino acids: CSARARDNRGAEAFF. The DNA for the CDR3 is TGCAGTGCTAGAGCGCGTGATAACAGGGGAGCTGAAGCTTTCTTT.

The chain recombines TRBV24-1 with TRBJ2-5; D remains unclear. The DNA matches TRBJ2-1 better at its end, which makes the J call doubtful. Germline V gene sequence: CDR1 KGHDR, CDR2 SFDVKD. This CDR3 region has 12 residues. The DNA of the CDR3 is TGTGCCACCAGTGTAAGACTGGATGAGCAGTTCTTC. Translated: CATSVRLDEQFF.

This clonotype was observed a few times. The chain is built from TRBV27 and TRBJ2-1; D is unresolved. This CDR3 has 15 amino acids. Germline values: CDR1 MNHEY, CDR2 SMNVEV (reference sequence). Between the trimmed V and J ends, which lost 3 bases and 6 bases, there was a span of 15 bases. CDR3 sequence reads: CASSFPSDLGNEQFF. CDR3 nucleotides: TGTGCCAGCAGTTTCCCCTCCGATTTGGGCAATGAGCAGTTCTTC.

The chain uses TRBV7-6 and TRBJ2-5; the match to TRBD1 covers 8 bases. Germline-derived CDR1 and CDR2 are SGHVS and FNYEAQ. The CDR3 length is 13 residues. The J segment lost 7 bases and the V segment lost 4 bases, leaving 5 bases of the junction unmatched. The CDR3 nucleotides read TGTGCCAGCAGCTCGCAGGGGGCAGGGACCCAGTACTTC. This sequence encodes CASSSQGAGTQYF.

This clonotype occurred a few times. The chain employs TRBV19 and TRBJ2-7; D might be TRBD2 (6 bases). The CDR3 spans 14 residues. The germline V gene encodes CDR1 LNHDA and CDR2 SQIVND (reference sequence). Trimming pared 6 bases from V and 3 bases from J, leaving 15 bases between. CDR3 nucleotides: TGTGCCAGTAGGGAGGGGCAGGGAAACTACGAGCAGTACTTC. Its protein product is CASREGQGNYEQYF.

This clonotype showed up just a few times. The gene calls are TRBV28 and TRBJ2-6; D not resolved. V lost 5 bases and J lost 0, with 8 bases in between. Germline CDR1 and CDR2: MDHEN and SYDVKM. This CDR3 spans 15 amino acids. The DNA for the CDR3 is TGTGCCAGCAGTGCTATGGGCTCTGGGGCCAACGTCCTGACTTTC. Translation: CASSAMGSGANVLTF.

This chain uses TRBV27 with TRBJ2-5; weak D call: TRBD1 (6 bases). The V end lost 3 bases, the J end lost 3 bases, and 11 bases lay between the germline ends. The length of the CDR3 is 14 residues. In germline, CDR1 is MNHEY, CDR2 SMNVEV (reference sequence). This chain's CDR3 is CASSFTRGEETQYF. DNA for the CDR3: TGTGCCAGCAGTTTTACCAGGGGAGAAGAGACCCAGTACTTC.

The chain employs TRBV29-1 and TRBJ2-2; maybe TRBD2 (6 bases). The CDR3 totals 12 residues. Germline-derived CDR1 and CDR2 are SQVTM and ANQGSEA. The V end lost 4 bases, the J end lost 4 bases, and 7 bases lay between the germline ends. CDR3 loop: CSVAGATGELFF. The CDR3 DNA reads as TGCAGCGTTGCGGGAGCCACCGGGGAGCTGTTTTTT.

This clonotype appeared a few times. The chain links TRBV6-5 to TRBJ2-5; the D gene is possibly TRBD1 (5 bases). The J call may be wrong; the DNA end is better matched by TRBJ2-7. CDR1 and CDR2 from the germline V gene are MNHEY and SVGAGI. The CDR3 covers 13 residues. CDR3 sequence reads: CASSYSNQGEQYF. The CDR3 coding sequence is TGTGCCAGCAGTTACTCGAATCAGGGCGAGCAGTACTTC.